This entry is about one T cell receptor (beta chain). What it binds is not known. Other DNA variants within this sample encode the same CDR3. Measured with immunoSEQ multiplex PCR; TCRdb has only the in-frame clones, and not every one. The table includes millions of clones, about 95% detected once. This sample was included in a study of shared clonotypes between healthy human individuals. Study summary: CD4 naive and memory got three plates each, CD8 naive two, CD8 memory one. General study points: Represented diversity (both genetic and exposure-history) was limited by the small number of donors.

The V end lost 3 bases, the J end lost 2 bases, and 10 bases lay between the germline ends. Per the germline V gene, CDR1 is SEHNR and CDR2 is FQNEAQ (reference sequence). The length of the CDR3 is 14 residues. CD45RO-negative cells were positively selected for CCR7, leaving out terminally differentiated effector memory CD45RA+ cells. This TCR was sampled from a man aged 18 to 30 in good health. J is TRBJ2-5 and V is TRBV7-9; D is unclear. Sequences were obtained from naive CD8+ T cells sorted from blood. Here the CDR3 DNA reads TGTGCCAGCAGCTTCGGCGGACCTCAAGAGACCCAGTACTTC. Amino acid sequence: CASSFGGPQETQYF.